One and the same sample provided the 22 T cell receptor beta chains below, sequenced in a study of T cells in Graves' hyperthyroidism and ophthalmopathy. Regions amplified from RNA transcripts were the TCR beta CDR3 regions. The HTBI set primed first-round TCR CDR3 RT-PCR. Via MiXCR, TCRdb re-called the multiplex PCR reads, giving one row per CDR3 protein. The table has fewer than 650,000 distinct CDR3 sequences, 14% to 15% seen once; the top ten hold over 3.5%. The sample consisted of blood. These receptors all come from a woman aged 40 to 50 with Graves' ophthalmopathy.

At least ten counts were recorded for this clonotype. V usage is TRBV6-5 and J usage is TRBJ1-1; D ambiguous. V was clipped by 4 bases and J by 1 base, with 13 bases between them. Per germline, CDR1 MNHEY and CDR2 SVGAGI. The CDR3 is 15 amino acids. The CDR3 nucleotides read TGTGCCAGCAGTTCGGCGGAGGGATGGAACACTGAAGCTTTCTTT. This codes for CASSSAEGWNTEAFF.

This clonotype was found many times. The rearrangement links TRBV28 to TRBJ2-7; tentative D call: TRBD2 (6 bases). The CDR3 runs to 16 residues. Trimming cost V 3 bases and J 5 bases, with 20 bases left between them. Germline lookup yields CDR1 MDHEN and CDR2 SYDVKM. CDR3 region: CASSFAAGFSGNEQYF. The CDR3 DNA follows: TGTGCCAGCAGTTTCGCTGCGGGGTTCTCCGGGAACGAGCAGTACTTC. The whole variable domain, remainder taken from reference TRBV28 and TRBJ2-7, is DVKVTQSSRYLVKRTGEKVFLECVQDMDHENMFWYRQDPGLGLRLIYFSYDVKMKEKGDIPEGYSVSREKKERFSLILESASTNQTSMYLCASSFAAGFSGNEQYFGPGTRLTVT.

In DNA form, the CDR3 reads TGTGCCAGTAGTGAGGGACGGAGGAACACTGAAGCTTTCTTT. Translated: CASSEGRRNTEAFF. The chain carries TRBV19 and TRBJ1-1; weak D call: TRBD1 (5 bases). The germline gives CDR1 LNHDA, CDR2 SQIVND (reference sequence). CDR3 size: 14 residues. The germline V and J ends were trimmed by 5 bases and 1 base, with 11 bases remaining between them. Drawing the rest from reference TRBV19 and TRBJ1-1, the complete variable domain is DGGITQSPKYLFRKEGQNVTLSCEQNLNHDAMYWYRQDPGQGLRLIYYSQIVNDFQKGDIAEGYSVSREKKESFPLTVTSAQKNPTAFYLCASSEGRRNTEAFFGQGTRLTVV.

This clonotype was seen at least ten times. This chain joins TRBV15 and TRBJ1-1; D not certain. CDR1 is LNHNV and CDR2 is YYDKDF in the germline V gene (reference sequence). This CDR3 comprises 15 residues. The germline V and J ends were trimmed by 1 base and 2 bases, with 11 bases remaining between them. The CDR3 spells CATSRAAGGNTEAFF. DNA for the CDR3: TGTGCCACCAGCAGAGCGGCGGGAGGAAACACTGAAGCTTTCTTT.

This clonotype was found a few times. CDR3 loop: CASSLAGVGNEQYF. The CDR3 nucleotides read TGTGCCAGCAGCTTAGCGGGGGTAGGGAACGAGCAGTACTTC. V is TRBV7-2 and J is TRBJ2-7, with D perhaps TRBD1 or TRBD2 (5 bases each). Trimming removed 0 bases at V and 5 bases at J, with 11 bases between. Germline CDR1 SGHTA, CDR2 FQGNSA. The length of the CDR3 is 14 residues.

This clonotype appeared many times. The gene calls are TRBV5-1 and TRBJ1-2; maybe TRBD1 (5 bases). The CDR3 loop spans 14 amino acids. V was pared by 7 bases and J by 2 bases, with 15 bases between. Germline V gives CDR1 SGHRS, CDR2 YFSETQ. The CDR3 nucleotides are TGCGCCAGCCTTCCCGGGACGGGGAACTATGGCTACACCTTC. This translates into CASLPGTGNYGYTF.

This clonotype showed up just a few times. The V and J genes are TRBV7-2 and TRBJ2-7; D possibly corresponds to TRBD2 (5 bases). Deletions cut 0 bases from V and 0 bases from J, with 21 bases between. Germline V gene lookup returns CDR1 SGHTA and CDR2 FQGNSA. The CDR3 has 19 residues. CDR3 sequence reads: CASSLARIGLRVYSYEQYF. In DNA, the CDR3 is TGTGCCAGCAGCTTAGCGCGGATTGGATTGCGGGTATACTCCTACGAGCAGTACTTC. The whole variable domain, filled in from reference TRBV7-2 and TRBJ2-7, reads GAGVSQSPSNKVTEKGKDVELRCDPISGHTALYWYRQSLGQGLEFLIYFQGNSAPDKSGLPSDRFSAERTGGSVSTLTIQRTQQEDSAVYLCASSLARIGLRVYSYEQYFGPGTRLTVT.

This clonotype was picked up many times. This may stem from a read error, because a much larger clone lies one nucleotide away. The chain carries TRBV12-3 or TRBV12-4 and TRBJ1-1; TRBD1 agrees at 7 bases. The CDR3 is 13 residues long. The CDR3 nucleotides read TGTGCCGGCAGCCCGACAGGGTACACTGAAGCTTTCTTT. Its protein product is CAGSPTGYTEAFF.

This clonotype was counted ten times or more. V is TRBV30 and J is TRBJ1-1, with D uncertain. With 3 bases removed from V and 5 bases from J, the gap between germline ends came to 16 bases. In germline, CDR1 is GTSNPN, CDR2 SVGIG (reference sequence). The length of the CDR3 is 14 residues. The DNA of the CDR3 is TGTGCCTGGAGCGCCTCGGTAGTGGGGACTGAAGCTTTCTTT. This encodes CAWSASVVGTEAFF.

This sequence joins TRBV10-3 and TRBJ2-3, with 8 bases lining up with TRBD2. Per the germline V gene, CDR1 is ENHRY and CDR2 is SYGVKD. The CDR3 has 12 amino acids. The trim removed 10 bases at V and 3 bases at J, leaving 3 bases unmatched. In DNA form, the CDR3 reads TGTGCCACCGCGGGGGGAACAGATACGCAGTATTTT. Its translation: CATAGGTDTQYF.

The table lists this clonotype with many counts. Its ends do not fully match the called genes, so a read error is possible. The chain combines TRBV7-7 with TRBJ2-5, with D perhaps assigned TRBD1 or TRBD2 (6 bases each). The CDR3 totals 15 residues. Germline V gene lookup returns CDR1 SSHAT and CDR2 FNYEAQ (reference sequence). This CDR3 reads CASSLVGGRGETQYF. The CDR3 DNA reads as TGTGCTAGCAGCTTAGTTGGGGGGCGAGGAGAGACCCAGTACTTC.

The rearrangement joins TRBV6-1 to TRBJ2-7, with TRBD1 matching over 8 bases. The ends lost 7 bases at V and 4 bases at J; junction bases unmatched: 9. The germline V gene encodes CDR1 MNHNS and CDR2 SASEGT. The CDR3 length is 14 residues. CDR3 bases: TGTGCCAGCACGACGGGGCAGGGGGCTTACGAGCAGTACTTC. Translating it yields CASTTGQGAYEQYF.

This clonotype appeared many times. The rearrangement links TRBV12-3 or TRBV12-4 to TRBJ2-7, with 9 bases fitting TRBD1. CDR3 length: 16 amino acids. V was pared by 5 bases and J by 0 bases, with 8 bases of the junction left unmatched. Here the CDR3 DNA reads TGTGCCAGCAGTGGCCCCGGGACAGGGATCTCCTACGAGCAGTACTTC. This encodes CASSGPGTGISYEQYF.

This clonotype was observed at least ten times. The chain combines TRBV7-3 with TRBJ2-4; D ambiguous. Trimming removed 5 bases at V and 6 bases at J, with 20 bases between. This CDR3 comprises 16 residues. Germline V gives CDR1 SGHTA, CDR2 FQGTGA. The DNA of the CDR3 is TGTGCCAGCAGCCAGAGATCCCTTTTTTCCGTAAACATTCAGTACTTC. Translating gives CASSQRSLFSVNIQYF.

This clonotype turned up a few times. The V and J genes are TRBV28 and TRBJ2-7; TRBD1 matches 11 bases. V gave up 5 bases and J gave up 5 bases; unmatched junction bases: 11. The CDR3 extends over 16 amino acids. CDR1 is MDHEN, CDR2 SYDVKM, per germline. The CDR3 nucleotides read TGTGCCAGCAGTCCGCCTCTAGGGACAGGGGGAAACGAGCAGTACTTC. Its translation is CASSPPLGTGGNEQYF. Full variable domain (remainder filled in from reference TRBV28 and TRBJ2-7): DVKVTQSSRYLVKRTGEKVFLECVQDMDHENMFWYRQDPGLGLRLIYFSYDVKMKEKGDIPEGYSVSREKKERFSLILESASTNQTSMYLCASSPPLGTGGNEQYFGPGTRLTVT.

This clonotype was recorded many times. The chain recombines TRBV27 with TRBJ2-7; no firm D call. This CDR3 comprises 14 residues. Trimming took off 2 bases at V and 2 bases at J, with 10 bases between the two ends. Germline lookup yields CDR1 MNHEY and CDR2 SMNVEV (reference sequence). CDR3 residues: CASSLEDPPYEQYF. The CDR3 nucleotides read TGTGCCAGCAGTTTAGAGGACCCTCCCTACGAGCAGTACTTC.

Many counts were recorded for this clonotype. The rearrangement joins TRBV29-1 to TRBJ2-4; 7 bases match TRBD2. The CDR3 totals 14 residues. With V trimmed by 4 bases and J by 8 bases, 11 bases remained unmatched. Germline V lookup: CDR1 SQVTM, CDR2 ANQGSEA. The CDR3 nucleotides are TGCAGCGTTGGAGGTGGGAGGGACGGAGACATTCAGTACTTC. Encoded protein: CSVGGGRDGDIQYF.

Many counts were recorded for this clonotype. The chain is built from TRBV7-2 and TRBJ2-7, with D possibly being TRBD2 (5 bases). Germline V gives CDR1 SGHTA, CDR2 FQGNSA. The CDR3 length is 13 residues. V was shortened by 5 bases and J by 6 bases, with 14 bases between the two germline ends. The CDR3 region is CASSKGTEGEQYF. Written as DNA, the CDR3 is TGTGCCAGCAGCAAAGGTACTGAGGGCGAGCAGTACTTC.

Ten or more counts support this clonotype. The J gene is TRBJ2-7, the V gene TRBV7-2; D unresolved. V lost 2 bases, J lost 6 bases, and 17 bases lay in between. This CDR3 is built from 15 residues. Germline CDR1 reads SGHTA; CDR2 reads FQGNSA. The CDR3 DNA is TGTGCCAGCAGCTTACAGTTAGGACGTTCGGGCGAGCAGTACTTC. Protein: CASSLQLGRSGEQYF.

The chain carries TRBV5-1 and TRBJ1-2; no clear D gene. Deletions cut 7 bases from V and 4 bases from J, with 11 bases between. The length of the CDR3 is 12 residues. The germline CDR1 and CDR2 sequences are SGHRS and YFSETQ. In DNA form, the CDR3 reads TGCGCCAGCGCTGGAGGGCCCTATGGCTACACCTTC. Translating it yields CASAGGPYGYTF.

Note on this clonotype: One base away lies a much larger clone, so this may be a sequencing read error. This chain connects TRBV9 to TRBJ1-2; D is unclear. Germline V gene sequence: CDR1 SGDLS, CDR2 YYNGEE. The CDR3 totals 17 residues. The germline V and J ends were trimmed by 0 bases and 6 bases, with 21 bases remaining between them. CDR3 bases: TGTGCCAGCAGCGTAGCCCATTCGGAGACGATCAAGGATGGCTACACCTTC. The encoded protein is CASSVAHSETIKDGYTF.

This clonotype is a singleton in its sample. The chain combines TRBV28 with TRBJ2-5; 10 positions agree with TRBD1. Germline loops: CDR1 MDHEN, CDR2 SYDVKM. Trimming at V came to 6 bases and at J to 0 bases, leaving 10 bases not matched to a gene. CDR3 length equals 17 residues. The CDR3 bases are TGTGCCAGCAGGCGGGACAGGGGAGTTGGGGACCAAGAGACCCAGTACTTC. Translated, it gives CASRRDRGVGDQETQYF.